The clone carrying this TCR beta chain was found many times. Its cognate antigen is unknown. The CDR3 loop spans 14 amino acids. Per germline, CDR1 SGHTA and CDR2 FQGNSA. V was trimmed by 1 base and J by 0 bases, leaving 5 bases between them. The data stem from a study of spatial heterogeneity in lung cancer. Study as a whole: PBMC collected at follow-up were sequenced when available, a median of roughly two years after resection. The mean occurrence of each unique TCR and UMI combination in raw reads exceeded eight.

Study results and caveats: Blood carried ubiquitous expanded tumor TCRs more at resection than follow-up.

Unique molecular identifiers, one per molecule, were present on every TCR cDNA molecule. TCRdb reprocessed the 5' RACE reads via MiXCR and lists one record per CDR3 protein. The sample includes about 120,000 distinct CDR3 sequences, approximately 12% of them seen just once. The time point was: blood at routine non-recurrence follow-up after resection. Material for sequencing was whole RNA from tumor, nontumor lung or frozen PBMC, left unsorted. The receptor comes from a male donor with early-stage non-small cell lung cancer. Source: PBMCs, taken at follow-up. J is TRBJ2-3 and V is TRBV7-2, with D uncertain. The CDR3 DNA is TGTGCCAGCAGCTTAGATGACAGCACAGATACGCAGTATTTT. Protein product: CASSLDDSTDTQYF. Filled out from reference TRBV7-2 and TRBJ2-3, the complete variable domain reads GAGVSQSPSNKVTEKGKDVELRCDPISGHTALYWYRQSLGQGLEFLIYFQGNSAPDKSGLPSDRFSAERTGGSVSTLTIQRTQQEDSAVYLCASSLDDSTDTQYFGPGTRLTVL.